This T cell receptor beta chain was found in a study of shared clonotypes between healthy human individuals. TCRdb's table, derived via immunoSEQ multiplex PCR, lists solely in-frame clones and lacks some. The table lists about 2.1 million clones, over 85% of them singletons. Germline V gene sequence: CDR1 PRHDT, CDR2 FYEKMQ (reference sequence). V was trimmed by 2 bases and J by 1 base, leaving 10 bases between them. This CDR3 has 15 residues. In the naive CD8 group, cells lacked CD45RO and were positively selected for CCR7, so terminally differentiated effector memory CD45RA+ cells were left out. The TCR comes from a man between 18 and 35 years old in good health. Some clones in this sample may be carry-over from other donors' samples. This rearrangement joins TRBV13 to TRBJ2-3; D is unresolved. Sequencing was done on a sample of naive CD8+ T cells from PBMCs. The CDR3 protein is CASSLRAIGTDTQYF. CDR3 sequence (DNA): TGTGCCAGCAGCTTACGGGCGATAGGCACAGATACGCAGTATTTT.